Presented here are 23 T cell receptor beta chains from one specimen sequenced in a study of T cell responses to AZD1222 COVID-19 vaccine. Using immunoSEQ multiplex PCR, the repertoire was profiled, and TCRdb retains in-frame clones only, with some absent. The sample yields roughly 130,000 clones, about 85% seen once. The sequencing here drew on peripheral blood, taken on day 0 of AZD1222 vaccination. The receptors were sampled from an adult in good health.

V gene TRBV6-5 combines with J gene TRBJ1-2, with TRBD1 matching 10 bases. V lost 11 bases, J lost 2 bases, and 11 bases stayed unmatched. The CDR3 covers 15 residues. Looked up from germline, CDR1 is MNHEY and CDR2 is SVGAGI. CDR3 nucleotides: TGTGCCGCCAGACAGGGGGCTGAGTTCAACTATGGCTACACCTTC. Translation: CAARQGAEFNYGYTF.

The gene calls are TRBV15 and TRBJ2-1; D is unclear. This CDR3 is built from 14 residues. The V and J ends lost 3 bases and 6 bases respectively, with 12 bases between them. The V gene's germline CDR1 is LNHNV and CDR2 YYDKDF (reference sequence). CDR3 sequence: CATSSRSGPNEQFF. The CDR3 DNA reads as TGTGCCACCAGCAGCAGATCTGGCCCCAATGAGCAGTTCTTC.

The chain recombines TRBV18 with TRBJ1-3; D gene ambiguous. From germline, CDR1 is KGHSH and CDR2 LQKENI. This CDR3 is 15 amino acids long. Trimming left V 0 bases short and J 2 bases short, with 8 bases between. CDR3 nucleotides: TGTGCCAGCTCACCACCGGTGTGGGCTGGAAACACCATATATTTT. Translating gives CASSPPVWAGNTIYF.

The chain uses TRBV28 and TRBJ1-2; no clear D. The CDR3 length is 14 residues. Deletions cut 4 bases from V and 0 bases from J, with 9 bases between. Looked up from germline, CDR1 is MDHEN and CDR2 is SYDVKM. The CDR3 sequence is CASSSRAANYGYTF. CDR3 DNA: TGTGCCAGCAGTTCCAGAGCAGCTAACTATGGCTACACCTTC.

This sequence joins TRBV3-1 (or the pseudogene TRBV3-2) and TRBJ1-1; D is unresolved. Germline V lookup: CDR1 LGHDT, CDR2 YNNKEL (reference sequence). This CDR3 spans 14 amino acids. Trimming removed 2 bases from V and 0 bases from J, with 7 bases in between. In DNA form, the CDR3 reads TGTGCCAGCAGCCAAAGGAGGATGAACACTGAAGCTTTCTTT. Translation gives CASSQRRMNTEAFF.

The genes are TRBV27 and TRBJ2-5; D is unresolved. CDR3 length equals 13 residues. Germline CDR1 reads MNHEY; CDR2 reads SMNVEV (reference sequence). V was trimmed by 4 bases and J by 5 bases, leaving 11 bases between them. CDR3 bases: TGTGCCAGCAGTTCGAGGCGTGGGGAGACCCAGTACTTC. This gives the protein CASSSRRGETQYF.

J is TRBJ2-7 and V is TRBV7-9; D not certain. This CDR3 is built from 15 residues. Per germline, CDR1 SEHNR and CDR2 FQNEAQ (reference sequence). Trimming shortened V by 5 bases and J by 3 bases, and 17 bases separated the two germline ends. CDR3 nucleotide sequence: TGTGCCAGCAGCCCCCAAAAGGCCGAGCTCTACGAGCAGTACTTC. This sequence encodes CASSPQKAELYEQYF.

This clone occurred a few times. V and J are TRBV30 and TRBJ2-2; perhaps D is TRBD1 or TRBD2 (5 bases each). Germline V lookup: CDR1 GTSNPN, CDR2 SVGIG (reference sequence). The CDR3 consists of 13 residues. Between the trimmed V and J ends, which lost 4 bases and 8 bases, there was a span of 14 bases. This chain's CDR3 is CAWTGPNLGELFF. CDR3 nucleotide sequence: TGTGCCTGGACGGGACCGAACTTAGGGGAGCTGTTTTTT.

This clone was detected only a few times. The chain uses TRBV4-2 and TRBJ1-2; a weak D match, TRBD1 (5 bases). With 1 base removed from V and 3 bases from J, the gap between germline ends came to 12 bases. The CDR3 is made up of 15 amino acids. From germline, CDR1 is LGHNA and CDR2 YNFKEQ. Here the CDR3 DNA reads TGTGCCAGCAGCCAAGCGGACACTCAGGACTATGGCTACACCTTC. Amino acid sequence: CASSQADTQDYGYTF.

J is TRBJ1-1 and V is TRBV5-6; no clear D. Germline CDR1 is SGHDT and CDR2 is YYEEEE. The CDR3 extends over 13 amino acids. Trimming left V 4 bases short and J 1 base short, with 8 bases between. The CDR3 DNA reads as TGTGCCAGCAGCGTGTTTCCGAACACTGAAGCTTTCTTT. Protein product: CASSVFPNTEAFF.

The rearrangement uses TRBV7-9 and TRBJ2-3; tentative D call: TRBD1 (6 bases). The CDR3 has 13 amino acids. Looked up from germline, CDR1 is SEHNR and CDR2 is FQNEAQ (reference sequence). The ends were cut back, 7 bases at V and 1 base at J, with 9 bases in the middle. Written as DNA, the CDR3 is TGTGCCAGCACTAACAGGGGCACAGATACGCAGTATTTT. The encoded protein is CASTNRGTDTQYF.

The chain employs TRBV5-4 and TRBJ2-2; TRBD1 matches at 8 bases. This CDR3 is 14 amino acids long. CDR1 and CDR2 (germline): SGHNT, YYREEE (reference sequence). The junction had 5 bases not matched to a gene; V was cut back by 4 bases and J by 6 bases. CDR3 loop: CASSRQGSAGELFF. Written as DNA, the CDR3 is TGTGCCAGCAGCCGACAGGGGTCGGCCGGGGAGCTGTTTTTT. The full variable domain, with the rest looked up from reference TRBV5-4 and TRBJ2-2, is ETGVTQSPTHLIKTRGQQVTLRCSSQSGHNTVSWYQQALGQGPQFIFQYYREEENGRGNFPPRFSGLQFPNYSSELNVNALELDDSALYLCASSRQGSAGELFFGEGSRLTVL.

A few counts support this clone. V is TRBV19 and J is TRBJ2-5; the D gene could be TRBD1 or TRBD2 (6 bases each). V gave up 5 bases and J gave up 4 bases, with 17 bases separating them. Germline V CDR1 and CDR2: LNHDA, SQIVND (reference sequence). This CDR3 is 15 amino acids long. The chain's CDR3 is CASSSAGVGGETQYF. CDR3 bases: TGTGCCAGTAGTTCAGCGGGCGTAGGGGGAGAGACCCAGTACTTC.

The CDR3 region has the DNA TGTGCCAGCAAAGCGTTACAGGGTCTGAATCAGCCCCAGCATTTT. It is translated as CASKALQGLNQPQHF. The chain joins TRBV28 to TRBJ1-5, with a possible D match to TRBD1 (6 bases). Germline CDR1 reads MDHEN; CDR2 reads SYDVKM. The CDR3 has 15 residues. Trimming shortened V by 7 bases and J by 4 bases, and 17 bases separated the two germline ends.

This sequence joins TRBV7-2 and TRBJ1-2; D is unclear. CDR1 SGHTA and CDR2 FQGNSA come from the germline V gene. The V gene lost 9 bases and the J gene lost 3 bases, with 14 bases spanning the gap. This CDR3 region has 13 residues. The CDR3 is CASSPRGYYGYTF. The CDR3 DNA reads as TGTGCCAGTAGCCCCAGAGGTTACTATGGCTACACCTTC.

A single count supports this clone. V usage is TRBV19 and J usage is TRBJ2-5, with D possibly TRBD2 on 6 matching bases. The V gene's germline CDR1 is LNHDA and CDR2 SQIVND (reference sequence). This CDR3 is 15 amino acids long. Trimming stripped 7 bases from V and 4 bases from J, with 19 bases between. The CDR3 region is CASTAVGGRAETQYF. The CDR3 DNA reads TGTGCCAGTACCGCGGTCGGGGGTCGGGCAGAGACCCAGTACTTC.

The chain has TRBV27 and TRBJ2-7, with 7 bases fitting TRBD1. From germline, CDR1 is MNHEY and CDR2 SMNVEV (reference sequence). The V gene end was trimmed by 4 bases and the J gene end by 4 bases; junction bases not matched to a gene: 1. CDR3 size: 12 residues. The CDR3 DNA is TGTGCCAGCAGTTCGACAGGGTACGAGCAGTACTTC. Protein product: CASSSTGYEQYF.

V and J are TRBV12-3 or TRBV12-4 and TRBJ1-1, with D possibly being TRBD1 (6 bases). The CDR3 consists of 13 residues. V lost 8 bases and J lost 0, with 10 bases in between. CDR3: CASCWGLNTEAFF. Here the CDR3 DNA reads TGTGCCAGCTGTTGGGGGCTGAACACTGAAGCTTTCTTT.

The chain joins TRBV7-9 to TRBJ2-5; 8 bases are shared with TRBD2. Germline V gene sequence: CDR1 SEHNR, CDR2 FQNEAQ (reference sequence). V gave up 5 bases and J gave up 5 bases; unmatched junction bases: 7. The CDR3 runs 14 residues. The CDR3 is CASSPGASGETQYF. CDR3 nucleotide sequence: TGTGCCAGCAGCCCCGGGGCTAGCGGGGAGACCCAGTACTTC.

The chain uses TRBV7-9 and TRBJ1-1; D remains unclear. The CDR3 consists of 15 residues. CDR1 and CDR2 (germline): SEHNR, FQNEAQ (reference sequence). The V and J ends lost 1 base and 4 bases respectively, with 13 bases between them. The CDR3 DNA follows: TGTGCCAGCAGCTTAGGGGAGGGCTCGGGCACTGAAGCTTTCTTT. This sequence encodes CASSLGEGSGTEAFF.

The V and J genes are TRBV9 and TRBJ2-5, with 7 bases matching TRBD1. The CDR3 runs to 17 residues. V lost 0 bases and J lost 5; bases outside the gene matches: 13. The germline V gene has CDR1 SGDLS and CDR2 YYNGEE. The CDR3 nucleotides are TGTGCCAGCAGCGTAGAGGGGACAGCAATACCCGTGGAGACCCAGTACTTC. Translation: CASSVEGTAIPVETQYF.

The gene calls are TRBV5-1 and TRBJ1-4; tentatively, D is TRBD1 (6 bases). The germline V gene encodes CDR1 SGHRS and CDR2 YFSETQ. The V gene lost 0 bases and the J gene lost 7 bases, with 13 bases spanning the gap. The length of the CDR3 is 15 residues. CDR3: CASSLARGRSEKLFF. The CDR3 region has the DNA TGCGCCAGCAGCTTGGCCCGGGGGCGTAGTGAAAAACTGTTTTTT. The entire variable domain, with the rest obtained from reference TRBV5-1 and TRBJ1-4, is as follows: KAGVTQTPRYLIKTRGQQVTLSCSPISGHRSVSWYQQTPGQGLQFLFEYFSETQRNKGNFPGRFSGRQFSNSRSEMNVSTLELGDSALYLCASSLARGRSEKLFFGSGTQLSVL.

The chain is built from TRBV21-1 and TRBJ1-6; the table gives TRBD1 as D, unverified against the DNA. TRBV21-1 is termed a pseudogene. This CDR3 has 16 amino acids. The CDR3 spells CASRASGRQFNSPLHF. The CDR3 DNA sequence: TGTGCCAGCAGAGCCTCAGGGCGACAGTTTAATTCACCCCTCCACTTT.